This entry concerns a single T cell receptor beta chain. TCRdb's copy holds only in-frame clones and misses some; the assay was immunoSEQ multiplex PCR. Of 1.6 million or so clones in the sample, around 98.5% were seen once. This entry belongs to a study of shared clonotypes between healthy human individuals. The CDR3 totals 16 residues. V was trimmed by 0 bases and J by 2 bases, leaving 11 bases between them. Germline V CDR1 and CDR2: ENHRY, SYGVKD. Both subsets, CD45RA+ naive and CD45RA-negative memory, were split from the CD4+ cells. This sequence originates from a man aged 25-45 years in good health. The specimen sequenced was naive CD4+ T cells sorted from blood. Subset reported: CD45RA+ positively selected. The rearrangement links TRBV10-3 to TRBJ1-3; tentatively, D is TRBD1 (6 bases). The CDR3 protein is CAISESAGATGNTIYF. Here the CDR3 DNA reads TGTGCCATCAGTGAGTCGGCGGGGGCTACTGGAAACACCATATATTTT.